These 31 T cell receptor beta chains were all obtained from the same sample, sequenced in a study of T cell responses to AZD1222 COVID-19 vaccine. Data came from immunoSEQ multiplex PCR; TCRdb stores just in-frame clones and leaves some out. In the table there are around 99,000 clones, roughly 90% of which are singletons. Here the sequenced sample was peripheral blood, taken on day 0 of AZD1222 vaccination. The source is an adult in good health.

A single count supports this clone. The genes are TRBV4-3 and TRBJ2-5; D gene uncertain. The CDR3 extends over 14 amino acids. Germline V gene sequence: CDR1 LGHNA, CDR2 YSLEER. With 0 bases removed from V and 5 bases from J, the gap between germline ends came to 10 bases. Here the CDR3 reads CASSQEKGRETQYF. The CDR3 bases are TGCGCCAGCAGCCAAGAAAAAGGAAGGGAGACCCAGTACTTC.

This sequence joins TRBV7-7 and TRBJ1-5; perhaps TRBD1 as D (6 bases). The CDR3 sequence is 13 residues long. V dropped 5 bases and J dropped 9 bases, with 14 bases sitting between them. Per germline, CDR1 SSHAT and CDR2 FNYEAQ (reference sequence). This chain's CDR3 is CASSTIRGAPQHF. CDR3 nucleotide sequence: TGTGCCAGCAGCACCATCAGGGGCGCGCCCCAGCATTTT.

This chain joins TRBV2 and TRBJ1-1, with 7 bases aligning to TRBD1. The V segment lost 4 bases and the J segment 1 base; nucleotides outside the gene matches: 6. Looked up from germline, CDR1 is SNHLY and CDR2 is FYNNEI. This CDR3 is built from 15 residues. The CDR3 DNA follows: TGTGCCAGCAGTGGACAGGGACTAGCGAACACTGAAGCTTTCTTT. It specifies CASSGQGLANTEAFF.

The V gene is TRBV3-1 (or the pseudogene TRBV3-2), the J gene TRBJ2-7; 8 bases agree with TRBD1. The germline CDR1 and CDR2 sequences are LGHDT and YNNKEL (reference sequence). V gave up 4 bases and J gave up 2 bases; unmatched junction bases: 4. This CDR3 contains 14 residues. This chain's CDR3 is CASSRQGLAYEQYF. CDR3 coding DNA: TGTGCCAGCAGCCGACAGGGGTTGGCCTACGAGCAGTACTTC.

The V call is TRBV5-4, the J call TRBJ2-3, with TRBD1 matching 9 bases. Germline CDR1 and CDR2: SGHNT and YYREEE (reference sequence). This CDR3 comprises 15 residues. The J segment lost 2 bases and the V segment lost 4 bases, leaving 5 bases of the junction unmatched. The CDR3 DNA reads TGTGCCAGCAGCACAAGGACAGGGGACACAGATACGCAGTATTTT. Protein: CASSTRTGDTDTQYF.

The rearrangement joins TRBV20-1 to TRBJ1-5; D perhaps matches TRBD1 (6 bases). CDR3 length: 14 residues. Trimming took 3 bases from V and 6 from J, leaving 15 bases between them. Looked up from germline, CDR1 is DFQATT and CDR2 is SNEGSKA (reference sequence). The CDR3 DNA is TGCAGTGCTAGTTTTTCCGTGACAGGTCAGCCCCAGCATTTT. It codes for CSASFSVTGQPQHF.

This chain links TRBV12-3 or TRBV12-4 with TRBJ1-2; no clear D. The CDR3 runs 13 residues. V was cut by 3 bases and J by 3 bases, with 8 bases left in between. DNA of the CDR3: TGTGCCAGCAGTTTTCCAGGCCACTATGGCTACACCTTC. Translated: CASSFPGHYGYTF.

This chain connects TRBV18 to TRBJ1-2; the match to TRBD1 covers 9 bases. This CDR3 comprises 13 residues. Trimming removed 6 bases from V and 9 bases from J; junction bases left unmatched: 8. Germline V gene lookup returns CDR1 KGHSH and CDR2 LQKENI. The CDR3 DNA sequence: TGTGCCAGCTCCCCGGACAGGGGACTTAGCTACACCTTC. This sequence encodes CASSPDRGLSYTF.

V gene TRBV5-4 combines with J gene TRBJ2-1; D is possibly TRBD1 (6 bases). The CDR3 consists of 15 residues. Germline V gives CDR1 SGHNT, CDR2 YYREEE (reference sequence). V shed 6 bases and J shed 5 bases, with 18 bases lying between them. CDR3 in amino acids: CASTQGLPGNNEQFF. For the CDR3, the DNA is TGTGCCAGCACCCAGGGGCTACCAGGAAACAATGAGCAGTTCTTC.

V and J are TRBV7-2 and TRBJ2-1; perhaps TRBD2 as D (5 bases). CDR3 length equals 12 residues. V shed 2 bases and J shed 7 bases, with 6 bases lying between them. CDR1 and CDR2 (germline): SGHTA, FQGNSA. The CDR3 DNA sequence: TGTGCCAGCAGCTTAAGCGGAAATGAGCAGTTCTTC. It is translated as CASSLSGNEQFF.

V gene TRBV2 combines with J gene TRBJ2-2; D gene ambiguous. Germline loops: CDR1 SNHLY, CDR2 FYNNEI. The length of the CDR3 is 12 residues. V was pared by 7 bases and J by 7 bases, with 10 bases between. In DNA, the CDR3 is TGTGCCAGCACACAAGCCAGCGGGGAGCTGTTTTTT. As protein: CASTQASGELFF.

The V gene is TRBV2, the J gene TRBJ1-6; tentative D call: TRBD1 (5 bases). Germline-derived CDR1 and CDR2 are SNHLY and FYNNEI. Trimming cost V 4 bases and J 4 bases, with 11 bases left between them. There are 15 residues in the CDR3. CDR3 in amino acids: CASSGAGPYNSPLHF. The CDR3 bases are TGTGCCAGCAGTGGGGCGGGACCGTATAATTCACCCCTCCACTTT.

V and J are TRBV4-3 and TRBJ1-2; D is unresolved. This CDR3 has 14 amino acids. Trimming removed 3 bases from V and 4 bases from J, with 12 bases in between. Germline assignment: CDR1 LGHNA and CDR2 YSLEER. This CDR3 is CASSQEAMSYGYTF. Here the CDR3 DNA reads TGCGCCAGCAGCCAGGAAGCCATGAGCTATGGCTACACCTTC.

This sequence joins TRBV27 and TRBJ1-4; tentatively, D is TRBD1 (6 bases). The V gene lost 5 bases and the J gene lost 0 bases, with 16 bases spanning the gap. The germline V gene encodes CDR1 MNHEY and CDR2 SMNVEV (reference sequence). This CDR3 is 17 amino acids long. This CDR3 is CASSKQGRKATNEKLFF. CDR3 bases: TGTGCCAGCAGTAAACAGGGTCGAAAAGCAACTAATGAAAAACTGTTTTTT. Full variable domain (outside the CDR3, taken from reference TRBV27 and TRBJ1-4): EAQVTQNPRYLITVTGKKLTVTCSQNMNHEYMSWYRQDPGLGLRQIYYSMNVEVTDKGDVPEGYKVSRKEKRNFPLILESPSPNQTSLYFCASSKQGRKATNEKLFFGSGTQLSVL.

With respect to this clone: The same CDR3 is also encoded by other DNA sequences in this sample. CDR3: CASSLGQGYGYTF. As DNA, the CDR3 is TGTGCCAGCAGCCTGGGACAGGGGTATGGCTACACCTTC. V and J are TRBV12-3 or TRBV12-4 and TRBJ1-2; TRBD1 matches 10 bases. V trimming: 6 bases; J trimming: 5 bases; junction bases outside the gene matches: 3. The CDR3 runs to 13 residues.

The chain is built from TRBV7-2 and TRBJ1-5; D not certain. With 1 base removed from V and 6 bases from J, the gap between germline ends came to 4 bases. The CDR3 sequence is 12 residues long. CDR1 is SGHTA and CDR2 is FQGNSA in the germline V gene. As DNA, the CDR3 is TGTGCCAGCAGCTTAGTAGGTCAGCCCCAGCATTTT. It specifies CASSLVGQPQHF.

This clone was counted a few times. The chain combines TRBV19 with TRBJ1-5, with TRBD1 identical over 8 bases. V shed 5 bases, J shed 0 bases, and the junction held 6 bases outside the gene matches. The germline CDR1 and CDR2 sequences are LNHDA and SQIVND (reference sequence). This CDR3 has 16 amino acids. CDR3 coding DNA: TGTGCCAGTAGTCGGGGACAGGCGAATAGCAATCAGCCCCAGCATTTT. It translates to CASSRGQANSNQPQHF.

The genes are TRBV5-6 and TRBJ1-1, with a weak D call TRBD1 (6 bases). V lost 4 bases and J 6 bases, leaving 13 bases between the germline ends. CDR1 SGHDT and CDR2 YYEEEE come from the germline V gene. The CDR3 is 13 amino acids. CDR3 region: CASSPGVVAEAFF. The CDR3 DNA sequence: TGTGCCAGCAGCCCAGGGGTCGTCGCTGAAGCTTTCTTT.

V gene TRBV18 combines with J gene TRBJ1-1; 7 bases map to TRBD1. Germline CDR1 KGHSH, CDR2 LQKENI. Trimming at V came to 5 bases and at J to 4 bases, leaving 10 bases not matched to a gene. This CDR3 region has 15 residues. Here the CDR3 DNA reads TGTGCCAGCTCAGTCCGACAGGGAGGGGGCACTGAAGCTTTCTTT. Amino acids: CASSVRQGGGTEAFF.

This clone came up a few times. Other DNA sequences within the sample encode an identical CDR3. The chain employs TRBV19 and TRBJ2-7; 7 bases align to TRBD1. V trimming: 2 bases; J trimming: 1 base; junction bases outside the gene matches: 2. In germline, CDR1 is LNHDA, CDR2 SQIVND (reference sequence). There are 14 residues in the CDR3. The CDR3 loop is CASSISGQSYEQYF. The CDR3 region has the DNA TGTGCCAGTAGTATATCGGGACAGTCCTACGAGCAGTACTTC.

CDR3: CASSYVRGLNEKLFF. The CDR3 nucleotides read TGTGCCAGCAGTTACGTGAGGGGGCTTAATGAAAAACTGTTTTTT. The V and J genes are TRBV6-6 and TRBJ1-4, with TRBD1 identical over 7 bases. The CDR3 contains 15 residues. CDR1 and CDR2 from the germline V gene are MNHNY and SVGAGI (reference sequence). The J segment lost 4 bases and the V segment lost 2 bases, leaving 4 bases of the junction unmatched.

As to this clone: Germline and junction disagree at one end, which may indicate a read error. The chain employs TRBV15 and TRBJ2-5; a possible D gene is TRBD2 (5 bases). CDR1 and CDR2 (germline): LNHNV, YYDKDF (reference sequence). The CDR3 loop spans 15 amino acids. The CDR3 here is CATSRGTEEQGTQYF. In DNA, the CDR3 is TGTGCCACCAGCAGAGGGACGGAGGAACAAGGGACCCAGTACTTC. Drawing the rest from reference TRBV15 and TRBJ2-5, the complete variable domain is DAMVIQNPRYQVTQFGKPVTLSCSQTLNHNVMYWYQQKSSQAPKLLFHYYDKDFNNEADTPDNFQSRRPNTSFCFLDIRSPGLGDTAMYLCATSRGTEEQGTQYFGPGTRLLVL.

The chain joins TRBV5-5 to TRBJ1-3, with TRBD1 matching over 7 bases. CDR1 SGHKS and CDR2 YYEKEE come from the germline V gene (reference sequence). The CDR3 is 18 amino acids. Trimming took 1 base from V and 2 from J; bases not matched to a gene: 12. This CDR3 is CASSLREDRVRTGNTIYF. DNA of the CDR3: TGTGCCAGCAGCTTGAGAGAAGACAGGGTGCGGACTGGAAACACCATATATTTT.

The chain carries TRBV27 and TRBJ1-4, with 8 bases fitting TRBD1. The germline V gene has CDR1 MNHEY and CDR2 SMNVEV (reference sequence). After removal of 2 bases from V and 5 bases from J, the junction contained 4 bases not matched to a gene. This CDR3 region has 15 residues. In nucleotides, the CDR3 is TGTGCCAGCAGTTTACTGGGACAGGAAAATGAAAAACTGTTTTTT. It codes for CASSLLGQENEKLFF.

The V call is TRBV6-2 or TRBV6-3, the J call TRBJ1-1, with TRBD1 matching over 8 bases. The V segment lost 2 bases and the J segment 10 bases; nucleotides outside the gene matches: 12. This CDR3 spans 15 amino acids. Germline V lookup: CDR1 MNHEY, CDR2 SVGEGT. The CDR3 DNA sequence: TGTGCCAGCAGTTACGTCAGTACAGGGGGTAGGGGAGCTTTCTTT. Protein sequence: CASSYVSTGGRGAFF.

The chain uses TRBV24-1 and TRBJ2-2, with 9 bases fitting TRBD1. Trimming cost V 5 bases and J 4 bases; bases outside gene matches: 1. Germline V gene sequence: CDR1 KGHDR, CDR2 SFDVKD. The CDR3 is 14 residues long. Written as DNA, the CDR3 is TGTGCCACCAGTGCGGGACAGGGCACCGGGGAGCTGTTTTTT. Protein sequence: CATSAGQGTGELFF.

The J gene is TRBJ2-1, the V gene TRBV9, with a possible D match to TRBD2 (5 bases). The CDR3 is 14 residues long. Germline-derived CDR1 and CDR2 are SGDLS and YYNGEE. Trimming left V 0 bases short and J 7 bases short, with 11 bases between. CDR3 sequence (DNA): TGTGCCAGCAGCGTAGAGCTAGGAGGAAATGAGCAGTTCTTC. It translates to CASSVELGGNEQFF.

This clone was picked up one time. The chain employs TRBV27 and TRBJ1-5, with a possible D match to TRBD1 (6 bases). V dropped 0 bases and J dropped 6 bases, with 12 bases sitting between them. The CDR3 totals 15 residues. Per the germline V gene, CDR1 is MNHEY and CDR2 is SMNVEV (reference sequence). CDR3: CASSLSRGDRQPQHF. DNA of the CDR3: TGTGCCAGCAGTTTATCGAGGGGGGACCGTCAGCCCCAGCATTTT.

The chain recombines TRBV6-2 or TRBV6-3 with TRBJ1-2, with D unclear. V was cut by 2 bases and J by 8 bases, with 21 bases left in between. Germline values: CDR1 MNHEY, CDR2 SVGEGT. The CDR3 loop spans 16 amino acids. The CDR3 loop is CASSYLLVGSSEGYTF. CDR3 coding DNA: TGTGCCAGCAGTTACCTCTTAGTCGGGTCTTCGGAGGGCTACACCTTC.

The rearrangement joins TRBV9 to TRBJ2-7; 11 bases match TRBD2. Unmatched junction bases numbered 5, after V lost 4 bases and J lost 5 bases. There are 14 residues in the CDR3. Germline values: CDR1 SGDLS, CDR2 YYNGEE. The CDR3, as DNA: TGTGCCAGCAGCCAGACTAGCGGGACACACGAGCAGTACTTC. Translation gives CASSQTSGTHEQYF. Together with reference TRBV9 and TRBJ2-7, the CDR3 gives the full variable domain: DSGVTQTPKHLITATGQRVTLRCSPRSGDLSVYWYQQSLDQGLQFLIQYYNGEERAKGNILERFSAQQFPDLHSELNLSSLELGDSALYFCASSQTSGTHEQYFGPGTRLTVT.

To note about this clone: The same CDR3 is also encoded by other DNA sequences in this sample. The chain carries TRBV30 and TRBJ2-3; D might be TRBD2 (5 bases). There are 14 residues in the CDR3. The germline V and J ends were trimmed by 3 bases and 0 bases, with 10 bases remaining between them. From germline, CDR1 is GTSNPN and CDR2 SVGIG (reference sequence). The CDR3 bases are TGTGCCTGGAGCGTAGGCGGGAGCACAGATACGCAGTATTTT. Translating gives CAWSVGGSTDTQYF.